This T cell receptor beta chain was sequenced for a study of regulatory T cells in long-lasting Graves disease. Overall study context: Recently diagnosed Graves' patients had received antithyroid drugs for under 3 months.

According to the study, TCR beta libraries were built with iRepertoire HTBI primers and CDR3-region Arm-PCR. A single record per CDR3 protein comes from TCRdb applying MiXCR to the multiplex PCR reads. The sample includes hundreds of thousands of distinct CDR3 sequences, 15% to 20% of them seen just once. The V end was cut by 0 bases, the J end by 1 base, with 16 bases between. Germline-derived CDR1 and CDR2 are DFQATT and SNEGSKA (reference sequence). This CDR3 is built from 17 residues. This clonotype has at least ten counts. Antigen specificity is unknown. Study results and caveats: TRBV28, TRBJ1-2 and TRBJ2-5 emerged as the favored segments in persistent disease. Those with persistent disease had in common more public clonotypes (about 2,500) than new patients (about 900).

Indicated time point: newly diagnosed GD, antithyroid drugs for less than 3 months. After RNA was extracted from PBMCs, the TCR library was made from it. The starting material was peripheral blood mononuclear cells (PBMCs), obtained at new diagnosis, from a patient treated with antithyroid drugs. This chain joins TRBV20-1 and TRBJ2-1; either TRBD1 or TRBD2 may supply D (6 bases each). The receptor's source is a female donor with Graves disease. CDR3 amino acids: CSARDPKGGTSYNEQFF. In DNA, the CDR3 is TGCAGTGCTAGAGACCCCAAGGGCGGGACATCCTACAATGAGCAGTTCTTC.